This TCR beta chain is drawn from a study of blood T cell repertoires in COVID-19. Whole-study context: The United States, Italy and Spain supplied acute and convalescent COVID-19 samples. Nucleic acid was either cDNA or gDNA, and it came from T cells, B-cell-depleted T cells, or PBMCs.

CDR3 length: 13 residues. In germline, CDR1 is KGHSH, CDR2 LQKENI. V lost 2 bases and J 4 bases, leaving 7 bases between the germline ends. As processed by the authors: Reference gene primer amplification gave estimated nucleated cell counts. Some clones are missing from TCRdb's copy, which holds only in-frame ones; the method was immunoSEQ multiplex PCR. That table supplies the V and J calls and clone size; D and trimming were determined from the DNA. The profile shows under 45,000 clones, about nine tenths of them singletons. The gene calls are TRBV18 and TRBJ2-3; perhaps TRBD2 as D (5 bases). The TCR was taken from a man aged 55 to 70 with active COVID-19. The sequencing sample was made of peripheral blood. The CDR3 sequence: CASSPSGSDTQYF. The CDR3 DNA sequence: TGTGCCAGCTCACCATCGGGGTCAGATACGCAGTATTTT. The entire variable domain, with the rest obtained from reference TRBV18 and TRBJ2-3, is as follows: NAGVMQNPRHLVRRRGQEARLRCSPMKGHSHVYWYRQLPEEGLKFMVYLQKENIIDESGMPKERFSAEFPKEGPSILRIQQVVRGDSAAYFCASSPSGSDTQYFGPGTRLTVL.